The entry below gives a single TCR beta chain sequence along with its context. The antigen remains undetermined. The data were taken from a study of T-cell memory formation after mild COVID-19. MiXCR, applied by TCRdb to the 5' RACE reads, yields one record per CDR3 protein. The sample shows approximately 400,000 distinct CDR3 sequences, under 20% of them seen only once. This CDR3 is built from 14 residues. Per the germline V gene, CDR1 is SGHVS and CDR2 is FNYEAQ. Trimming removed 3 bases from V and 3 bases from J; junction bases left unmatched: 4. Notes on the study in general: CD4/CD8 balance held among clones contracting day 15 to 85, and later expanders leaned CD4+.

The TCR sequence derives from a man aged 18 to 30 who had mild COVID-19 (a few samples of this study predate the infection). Cell type and time point are not known. The chain is built from TRBV7-6 and TRBJ1-1, with 7 bases identical to TRBD1. Source material: PBMCs or a T cell subset sorted from them (not recorded which). The CDR3 loop is CASSLEQGYTEAFF. In nucleotides, the CDR3 is TGTGCCAGCAGCTTGGAACAGGGGTACACTGAAGCTTTCTTT.